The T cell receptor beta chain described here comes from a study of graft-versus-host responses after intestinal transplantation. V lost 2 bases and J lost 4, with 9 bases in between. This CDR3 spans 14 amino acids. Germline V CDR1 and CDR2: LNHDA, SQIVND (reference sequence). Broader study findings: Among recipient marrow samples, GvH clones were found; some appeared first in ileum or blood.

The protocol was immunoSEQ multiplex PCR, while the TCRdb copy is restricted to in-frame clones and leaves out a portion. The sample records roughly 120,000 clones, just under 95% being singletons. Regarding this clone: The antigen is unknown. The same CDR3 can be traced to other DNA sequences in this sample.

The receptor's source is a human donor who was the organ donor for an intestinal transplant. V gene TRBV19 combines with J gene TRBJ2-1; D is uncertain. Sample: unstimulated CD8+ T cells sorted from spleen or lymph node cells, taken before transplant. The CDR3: CASSIWGGYNEQFF. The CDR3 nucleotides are TGTGCCAGTAGTATATGGGGTGGGTACAATGAGCAGTTCTTC. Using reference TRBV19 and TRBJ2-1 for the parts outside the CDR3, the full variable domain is DGGITQSPKYLFRKEGQNVTLSCEQNLNHDAMYWYRQDPGQGLRLIYYSQIVNDFQKGDIAEGYSVSREKKESFPLTVTSAQKNPTAFYLCASSIWGGYNEQFFGPGTRLTVL.